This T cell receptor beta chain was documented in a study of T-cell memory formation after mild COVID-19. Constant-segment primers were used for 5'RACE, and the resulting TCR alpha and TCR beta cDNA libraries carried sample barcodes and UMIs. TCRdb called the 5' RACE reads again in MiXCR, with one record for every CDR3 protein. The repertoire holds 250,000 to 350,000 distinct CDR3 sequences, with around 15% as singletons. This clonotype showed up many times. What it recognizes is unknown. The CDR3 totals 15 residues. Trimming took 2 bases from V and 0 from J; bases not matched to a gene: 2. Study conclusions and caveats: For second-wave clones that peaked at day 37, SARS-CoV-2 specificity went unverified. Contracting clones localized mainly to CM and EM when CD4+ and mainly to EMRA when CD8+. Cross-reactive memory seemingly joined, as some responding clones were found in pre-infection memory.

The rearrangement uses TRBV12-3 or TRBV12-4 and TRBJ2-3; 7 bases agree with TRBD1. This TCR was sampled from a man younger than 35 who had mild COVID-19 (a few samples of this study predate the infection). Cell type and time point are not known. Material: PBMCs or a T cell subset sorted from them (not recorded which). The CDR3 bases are TGTGCCAGCAGTTTAAGGGGGCTGAGCACAGATACGCAGTATTTT. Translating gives CASSLRGLSTDTQYF.